A selection of T cell receptor beta chains follows, all from one sample in a study of blood T cell repertoires in COVID-19. Assay used: immunoSEQ multiplex PCR; TCRdb lists only in-frame clones, some missing. The repertoire includes 200,000 or so clones, about 80% of them detected once, and approximately 7.9% sits in the top ten. What was sequenced was PBMCs or T cells enriched from blood (not recorded which). The receptor source for this set is a man between 35 and 55 years old who had recovered from COVID-19. Each CDR3 is given with its conserved first and last residue. Fields, in order: J gene, V gene, D gene, clone size, CDR3 DNA, CDR3 protein. D genes are given only for firm matches. Size values are once, few and many counts, or a class for expanded clones, and some rows have none.

j_call: TRBJ1-6
v_call: TRBV28
d_call: NA
clone_size: NA
cdr3_nt: TGTGCCAGCAAAGGGGAGGGGTGGACACCCCTCCACTTT
cdr3_aa: CASKGEGWTPLHF

j_call: TRBJ2-7
v_call: TRBV10-3
d_call: NA
clone_size: NA
cdr3_nt: TGTGCCATCATTAGAGGACAGAGGACGGCACAATCCTACGAGCAGTACTTC
cdr3_aa: CAIIRGQRTAQSYEQYF

j_call: TRBJ1-2
v_call: TRBV14
d_call: NA
clone_size: once
cdr3_nt: TGTGCCAGCGGACAGCAGAACTATGGCTACACCTTC
cdr3_aa: CASGQQNYGYTF

j_call: TRBJ1-6
v_call: TRBV19
d_call: NA
clone_size: once
cdr3_nt: TGTGCCAGTAGTATAGGTGGACAGACTAATTCACCCCTCCACTTT
cdr3_aa: CASSIGGQTNSPLHF

j_call: TRBJ1-5
v_call: TRBV6-6
d_call: NA
clone_size: NA
cdr3_nt: TGTGCCAGCAGTTTCCTTACGTCGGGACAGCCCCAGCATTTT
cdr3_aa: CASSFLTSGQPQHF

j_call: TRBJ2-5
v_call: TRBV14
d_call: NA
clone_size: NA
cdr3_nt: TGTGCCAGCAGCCAAGATCACGTCGGGACCCAGTACTTC
cdr3_aa: CASSQDHVGTQYF

j_call: TRBJ1-1
v_call: TRBV28
d_call: NA
clone_size: few
cdr3_nt: TGTGCCAGCAGTTTGCAGGGCATGAACACTGAAGCTTTCTTT
cdr3_aa: CASSLQGMNTEAFF

j_call: TRBJ1-5
v_call: TRBV19
d_call: NA
clone_size: once
cdr3_nt: TGTGCCAGTAGTTTGGCAGTTAGCAATCAGCCCCAGCATTTT
cdr3_aa: CASSLAVSNQPQHF

j_call: TRBJ1-1
v_call: TRBV5-5
d_call: TRBD1
clone_size: once
cdr3_nt: TGTGCCAGCAGCCTGACAGGGGGCTTTGGGCCTGAAGCTTTCTTT
cdr3_aa: CASSLTGGFGPEAFF

j_call: TRBJ1-1
v_call: TRBV11-2
d_call: NA
clone_size: NA
cdr3_nt: TGTGCCAGCAGCTTAGGCGGTAACACTGAAGCTTTCTTT
cdr3_aa: CASSLGGNTEAFF

j_call: TRBJ1-5
v_call: TRBV2
d_call: NA
clone_size: NA
cdr3_nt: TGTGCCAGCAGCACCTCCAGGGAGGGTCAGCCCCAGCATTTT
cdr3_aa: CASSTSREGQPQHF

j_call: TRBJ1-1
v_call: TRBV9
d_call: TRBD1
clone_size: NA
cdr3_nt: TGTGCCAGCAGCATGACAGGGGATCACACTGAAGCTTTCTTT
cdr3_aa: CASSMTGDHTEAFF

j_call: TRBJ1-2
v_call: TRBV4-1
d_call: TRBD1
clone_size: NA
cdr3_nt: TGCGCCAGCAGCCAAGATCGGGTGACAGGGAACTATGGCTACACCTTC
cdr3_aa: CASSQDRVTGNYGYTF

j_call: TRBJ1-2
v_call: TRBV5-4
d_call: NA
clone_size: NA
cdr3_nt: TGTGCCAGCAGCTTTTATGGGGGGGAACTAGGATATGGCTACACCTTC
cdr3_aa: CASSFYGGELGYGYTF

j_call: TRBJ1-5
v_call: TRBV28
d_call: NA
clone_size: once
cdr3_nt: TGTGCCACCACGACGGACAGACAGTATCAGCCCCAGCATTTT
cdr3_aa: CATTTDRQYQPQHF

j_call: TRBJ2-7
v_call: TRBV29-1
d_call: NA
clone_size: NA
cdr3_nt: TGCAGCGCCCGGACGACGGGAGACGGGGAGCAGTACTTC
cdr3_aa: CSARTTGDGEQYF

j_call: TRBJ2-3
v_call: TRBV5-1
d_call: TRBD1
clone_size: NA
cdr3_nt: TGCGCCAGCAGTCCCGGGACAGGGCAAGATACGCAGTATTTT
cdr3_aa: CASSPGTGQDTQYF

j_call: TRBJ1-4
v_call: TRBV6-5
d_call: NA
clone_size: NA
cdr3_nt: TGTGCCAGCAGTACTATGGACAGCGCGGGCGAAAAACTGTTTTTT
cdr3_aa: CASSTMDSAGEKLFF

j_call: TRBJ1-5
v_call: TRBV4-1
d_call: NA
clone_size: NA
cdr3_nt: TGCGCCAGCAGCCAAGTCTTTGCCGGACAGACTAATCAGCCCCAGCATTTT
cdr3_aa: CASSQVFAGQTNQPQHF

j_call: TRBJ1-2
v_call: TRBV4-1
d_call: NA
clone_size: few
cdr3_nt: TGCGCCAGCAGCCAAGATCGGACAGTATTGGGCTATGGCTACACCTTC
cdr3_aa: CASSQDRTVLGYGYTF

j_call: TRBJ1-5
v_call: TRBV28
d_call: NA
clone_size: NA
cdr3_nt: TGTGCCAGCAGTTTTTCCCGGGGAAGCAATCAGCCCCAGCATTTT
cdr3_aa: CASSFSRGSNQPQHF

j_call: TRBJ1-1
v_call: TRBV10-3
d_call: TRBD1
clone_size: NA
cdr3_nt: TGTGCCATCAGTACAGGGGAGGAATTTACTGAAGCTTTCTTT
cdr3_aa: CAISTGEEFTEAFF

j_call: TRBJ1-2
v_call: TRBV20-1
d_call: NA
clone_size: NA
cdr3_nt: TGCAGTGCTAGAACGGACTATGGCTACACCTTC
cdr3_aa: CSARTDYGYTF

j_call: TRBJ1-3
v_call: TRBV18
d_call: NA
clone_size: few
cdr3_nt: TGTGCCAGCCGAACGACAGGCCACTCTGGAAACACCATATATTTT
cdr3_aa: CASRTTGHSGNTIYF

j_call: TRBJ1-2
v_call: TRBV5-6
d_call: NA
clone_size: NA
cdr3_nt: TGTGCCAGCAGACGGACAGACGGGCCTTATGGCTACACCTTC
cdr3_aa: CASRRTDGPYGYTF

j_call: TRBJ2-7
v_call: TRBV4-3
d_call: TRBD1
clone_size: NA
cdr3_nt: TGCGCCAGCAGCCAAAGCGGACAGGGCGAGCAGTACTTC
cdr3_aa: CASSQSGQGEQYF

j_call: TRBJ1-3
v_call: TRBV5-1
d_call: TRBD1
clone_size: NA
cdr3_nt: TGCGCCAGCAGCTTAAGTACAGGGGTGTCTGGAAACACCATATATTTT
cdr3_aa: CASSLSTGVSGNTIYF

j_call: TRBJ2-2
v_call: TRBV24-1
d_call: TRBD1
clone_size: NA
cdr3_nt: TGTGCCACCAGTGATCCCAGTGCCGGGACAGATAACACCGGGGAGCTGTTTTTT
cdr3_aa: CATSDPSAGTDNTGELFF

j_call: TRBJ1-3
v_call: TRBV2
d_call: TRBD1
clone_size: NA
cdr3_nt: TGTGCCAGCGGAGCCGACGGGACAGGCAGAGAGAACACCATATATTTT
cdr3_aa: CASGADGTGRENTIYF

j_call: TRBJ1-5
v_call: TRBV19
d_call: NA
clone_size: NA
cdr3_nt: TGTGCCAGTAGTATAGGAGGGGGTACTGGATTACAGCCCCAGCATTTT
cdr3_aa: CASSIGGGTGLQPQHF

j_call: TRBJ1-6
v_call: TRBV3-1/TRBV3-2
d_call: TRBD1
clone_size: NA
cdr3_nt: TGTGCCAGCAGCCCCCGGGACAGGGATTCACCCCTCCACTTT
cdr3_aa: CASSPRDRDSPLHF

j_call: TRBJ2-7
v_call: TRBV10-1
d_call: TRBD2
clone_size: NA
cdr3_nt: TGCGCCAGCAGTGATGGGGTAGCGGGTCGCTACGAGCAGTACTTC
cdr3_aa: CASSDGVAGRYEQYF

j_call: TRBJ1-2
v_call: TRBV5-3
d_call: NA
clone_size: NA
cdr3_nt: TGTGCCAGAAGCTTGGGCAGGGACTATGGCTACACCTTC
cdr3_aa: CARSLGRDYGYTF

j_call: TRBJ1-2
v_call: TRBV4-3
d_call: NA
clone_size: NA
cdr3_nt: TGCGCCAGCAGCGAAGGACGCCGGGCCCGAGGGAGAGGAGGCTACACCTTC
cdr3_aa: CASSEGRRARGRGGYTF

j_call: TRBJ2-2
v_call: TRBV28
d_call: NA
clone_size: few
cdr3_nt: TGTGCCAGCAGTTTAGTCTCTAGGGAGCTGTTTTTT
cdr3_aa: CASSLVSRELFF

j_call: TRBJ1-6
v_call: TRBV30
d_call: NA
clone_size: NA
cdr3_nt: TGTGCCTGGAGTGTATATGGCGCCAGGGAAAATTCACCCCTCCACTTT
cdr3_aa: CAWSVYGARENSPLHF

j_call: TRBJ2-1
v_call: TRBV7-6
d_call: TRBD2
clone_size: NA
cdr3_nt: TGTGCCAGCAGCCCCTTAGAGGAGCGGGGGGGGTTCCTAGCCAATGAGCAGTTCTTC
cdr3_aa: CASSPLEERGGFLANEQFF

j_call: TRBJ1-2
v_call: TRBV3-1/TRBV3-2
d_call: NA
clone_size: once
cdr3_nt: TGTGCCAGCAGCAGGGCAGGGAATGGCTACACCTTC
cdr3_aa: CASSRAGNGYTF

j_call: TRBJ1-4
v_call: TRBV6-5
d_call: NA
clone_size: NA
cdr3_nt: TGTGCCAGCAGACAACAGGGTTGGGAAAAACTGTTTTTT
cdr3_aa: CASRQQGWEKLFF

j_call: TRBJ2-6
v_call: TRBV14
d_call: NA
clone_size: once
cdr3_nt: TGTGCCAGCAGCCAACAGGGGGCCAACGTCCTGACTTTC
cdr3_aa: CASSQQGANVLTF

j_call: TRBJ2-5
v_call: TRBV6-1
d_call: NA
clone_size: once
cdr3_nt: TGTGCCAGCAGTGAAGGAGCCCGCACACAGGGACGAGAGACCCAGTACTTC
cdr3_aa: CASSEGARTQGRETQYF

j_call: TRBJ1-5
v_call: TRBV7-8
d_call: NA
clone_size: NA
cdr3_nt: TGTGCCAGCAGCCCCCCGGGGCAGCCCCAGCATTTT
cdr3_aa: CASSPPGQPQHF

j_call: TRBJ1-3
v_call: TRBV5-1
d_call: NA
clone_size: NA
cdr3_nt: TGCGCCAGCAGCTTGTTGGGAGACTCTGGAAACACCATATATTTT
cdr3_aa: CASSLLGDSGNTIYF

j_call: TRBJ2-3
v_call: TRBV7-6
d_call: NA
clone_size: NA
cdr3_nt: TGTGCCAGCAGGGAGGGGATGGGCGACGACACAGATACGCAGTATTTT
cdr3_aa: CASREGMGDDTDTQYF

j_call: TRBJ1-2
v_call: TRBV4-2
d_call: NA
clone_size: few
cdr3_nt: TGTGCCAGCAGCCAAGCTAACGCGGGCAGTAGTAACTATGGCTACACCTTC
cdr3_aa: CASSQANAGSSNYGYTF

j_call: TRBJ1-3
v_call: TRBV3-1/TRBV3-2
d_call: NA
clone_size: NA
cdr3_nt: TGTGCCAGCAGCCCCCATCAGGGGTTCCCTGGAAACACCATATATTTT
cdr3_aa: CASSPHQGFPGNTIYF

j_call: TRBJ1-6
v_call: TRBV12-5
d_call: NA
clone_size: NA
cdr3_nt: TGTGCTAGTGGTTTGAGTATTGTACAGTGGAATTCACCCCTCCACTTT
cdr3_aa: CASGLSIVQWNSPLHF

j_call: TRBJ1-1
v_call: TRBV5-1
d_call: TRBD1
clone_size: NA
cdr3_nt: TGCGCCAGCAGCTTGGGAGGGGGCTTGAACACTGAAGCTTTCTTT
cdr3_aa: CASSLGGGLNTEAFF